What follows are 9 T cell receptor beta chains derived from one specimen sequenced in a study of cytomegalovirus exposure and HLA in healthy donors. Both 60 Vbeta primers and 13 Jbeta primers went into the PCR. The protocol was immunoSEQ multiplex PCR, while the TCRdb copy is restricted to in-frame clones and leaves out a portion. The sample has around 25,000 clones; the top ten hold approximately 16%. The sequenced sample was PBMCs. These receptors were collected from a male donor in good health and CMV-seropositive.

CDR3 nucleotide sequence: TGCGCCAGCACTCTAGCCCTTAGCACAGATACGCAGTATTTT. Amino acids: CASTLALSTDTQYF. The V call is TRBV5-1, the J call TRBJ2-3; possible D gene TRBD2, 5 bases. The CDR3 is made up of 14 amino acids. Trimming pared 6 bases from V and 0 bases from J, leaving 11 bases between. Germline assignment: CDR1 SGHRS and CDR2 YFSETQ.

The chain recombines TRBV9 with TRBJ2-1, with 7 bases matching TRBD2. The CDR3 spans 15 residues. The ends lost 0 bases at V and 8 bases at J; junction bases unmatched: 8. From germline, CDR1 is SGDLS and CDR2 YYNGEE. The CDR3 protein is CASSVAASGWDEQFF. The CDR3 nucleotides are TGTGCCAGCAGCGTAGCGGCTAGCGGATGGGATGAGCAGTTCTTC. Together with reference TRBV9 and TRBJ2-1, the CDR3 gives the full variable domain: DSGVTQTPKHLITATGQRVTLRCSPRSGDLSVYWYQQSLDQGLQFLIQYYNGEERAKGNILERFSAQQFPDLHSELNLSSLELGDSALYFCASSVAASGWDEQFFGPGTRLTVL.

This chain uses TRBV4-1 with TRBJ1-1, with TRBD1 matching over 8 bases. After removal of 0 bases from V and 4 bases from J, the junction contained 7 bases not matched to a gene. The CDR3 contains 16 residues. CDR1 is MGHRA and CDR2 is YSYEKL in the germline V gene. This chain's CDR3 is CASSQDQGARGTEAFF. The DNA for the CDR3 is TGCGCCAGCAGCCAAGACCAGGGGGCGCGTGGCACTGAAGCTTTCTTT.

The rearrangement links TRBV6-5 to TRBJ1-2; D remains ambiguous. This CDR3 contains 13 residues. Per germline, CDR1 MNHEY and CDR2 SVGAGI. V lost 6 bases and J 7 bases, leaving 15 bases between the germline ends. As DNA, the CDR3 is TGTGCCAGCAGAACACCCCGTGGTCTTGGCTACACCTTC. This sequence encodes CASRTPRGLGYTF.

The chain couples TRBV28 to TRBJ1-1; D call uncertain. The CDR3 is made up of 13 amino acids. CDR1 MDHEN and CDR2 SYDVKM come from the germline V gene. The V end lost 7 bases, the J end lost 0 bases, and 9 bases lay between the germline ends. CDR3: CASIDIMNTEAFF. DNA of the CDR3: TGTGCCAGCATCGACATTATGAACACTGAAGCTTTCTTT.

Written as DNA, the CDR3 is TGTGCCTGGAGTGTTGCAGGGTACACTGAAGCTTTCTTT. It translates to CAWSVAGYTEAFF. The V call is TRBV30, the J call TRBJ1-1, with a tentative D call TRBD1 (5 bases). The CDR3 sequence is 13 residues long. Germline V gives CDR1 GTSNPN, CDR2 SVGIG (reference sequence). The ends were cut back, 0 bases at V and 3 bases at J, with 8 bases in the middle.

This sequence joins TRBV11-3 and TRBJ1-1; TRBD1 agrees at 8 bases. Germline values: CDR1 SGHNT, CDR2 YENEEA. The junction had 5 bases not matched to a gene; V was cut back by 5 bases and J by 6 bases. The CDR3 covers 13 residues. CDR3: CASSQTGDPEAFF. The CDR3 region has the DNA TGTGCCAGCAGCCAGACAGGGGATCCTGAAGCTTTCTTT.

The CDR3 is CASGPGNVDEQFF. CDR3 nucleotide sequence: TGTGCCAGCGGGCCCGGGAATGTTGATGAGCAGTTCTTC. V and J are TRBV6-6 and TRBJ2-1; TRBD2 might be the D (5 bases). The germline gives CDR1 MNHNY, CDR2 SVGAGI (reference sequence). Trimming cost V 8 bases and J 8 bases, with 16 bases left between them. The CDR3 totals 13 residues.

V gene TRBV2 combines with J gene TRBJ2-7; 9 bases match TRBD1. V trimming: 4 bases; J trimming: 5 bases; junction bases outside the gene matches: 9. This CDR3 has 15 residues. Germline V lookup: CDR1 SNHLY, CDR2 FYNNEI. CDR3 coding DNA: TGTGCCAGCAGTGGGGGGGGACAGGGTATCCACGAGCAGTACTTC. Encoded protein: CASSGGGQGIHEQYF.